The sample holds a few counts of the clone carrying this T cell receptor beta chain. Its target is not known. This CDR3 spans 16 amino acids. V lost 8 bases and J lost 0, with 19 bases in between. CDR1 is LNHNV, CDR2 YYDKDF, per germline (reference sequence). Unique molecular identifiers were in the cDNA, with template-switch universal primer binding. One entry per CDR3 protein results from TCRdb running MiXCR on the 5' RACE reads. This table holds 500,000 or so distinct CDR3 sequences, around an eighth found once. The sample belongs to a study of identical twins. Study-wide results and caveats: Models came in too low on out-of-frame TCR alpha sharing in monozygotic twins.

These records were also assigned to another study, of yellow fever vaccine responses in identical twins. That report notes: It has been reported that, in twins, the vaccine T cell response seemed partly convergent and partly personalized.

The origin of this receptor is a woman younger than 30 in good health. The chain carries TRBV15 and TRBJ2-5, with D uncertain. The specimen was CD4+ T cells sorted from blood. The CDR3 sequence is CATSPARMGYQETQYF. As DNA, the CDR3 is TGTGCCACCTCACCGGCCCGGATGGGGTACCAAGAGACCCAGTACTTC.